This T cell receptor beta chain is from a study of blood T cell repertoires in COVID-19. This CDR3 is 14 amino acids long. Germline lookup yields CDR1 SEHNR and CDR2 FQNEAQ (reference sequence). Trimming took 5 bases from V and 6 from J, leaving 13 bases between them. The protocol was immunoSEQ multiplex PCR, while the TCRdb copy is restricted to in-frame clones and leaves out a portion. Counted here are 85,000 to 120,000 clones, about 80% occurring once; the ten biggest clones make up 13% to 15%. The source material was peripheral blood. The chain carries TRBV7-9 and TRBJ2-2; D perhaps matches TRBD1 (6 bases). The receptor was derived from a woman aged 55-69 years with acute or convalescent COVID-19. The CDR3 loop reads CASSSTGFPGELFF. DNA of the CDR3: TGTGCCAGCAGCAGTACAGGGTTTCCCGGGGAGCTGTTTTTT.